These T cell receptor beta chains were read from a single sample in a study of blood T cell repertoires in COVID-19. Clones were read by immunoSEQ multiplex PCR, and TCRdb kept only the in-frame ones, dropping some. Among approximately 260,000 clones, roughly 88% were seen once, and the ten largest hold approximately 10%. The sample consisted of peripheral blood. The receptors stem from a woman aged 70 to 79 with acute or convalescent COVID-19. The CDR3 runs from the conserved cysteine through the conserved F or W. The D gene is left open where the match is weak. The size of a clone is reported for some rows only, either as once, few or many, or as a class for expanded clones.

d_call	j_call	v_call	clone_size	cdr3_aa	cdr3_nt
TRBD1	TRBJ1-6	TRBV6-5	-	CASRTGDRANSPLHF	TGTGCCAGCAGGACGGGGGACAGGGCGAATTCACCCCTCCACTTT
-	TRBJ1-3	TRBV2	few	CASTFHESSGNTIYF	TGTGCCAGCACTTTTCACGAGAGCTCTGGAAACACCATATATTTT
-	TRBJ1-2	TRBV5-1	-	CASGNREGYGYTF	TGCGCCAGCGGTAACAGGGAAGGCTATGGCTACACCTTC
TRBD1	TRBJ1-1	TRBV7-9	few	CASSPYRGTNTEAFF	TGTGCCAGCAGCCCTTACAGGGGAACGAACACTGAAGCTTTCTTT
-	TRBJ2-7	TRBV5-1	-	CASSPSQGRGYGEQYF	TGCGCCAGCAGCCCGTCCCAGGGTAGGGGATACGGCGAGCAGTACTTC
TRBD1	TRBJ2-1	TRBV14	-	CASSTGDIGNEQFF	TGTGCCAGCAGCACAGGGGATATTGGTAATGAGCAGTTCTTC
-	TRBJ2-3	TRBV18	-	CASSPKDSDTQYF	TGTGCCAGCTCACCGAAGGACTCAGATACGCAGTATTTT
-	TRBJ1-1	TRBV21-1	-	CASTDFINTEAFF	TGTGCCAGCACAGACTTCATCAACACTGAAGCTTTCTTT
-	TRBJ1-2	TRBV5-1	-	CASSLGDSNGYTF	TGCGCCAGCAGCTTGGGGGACTCAAATGGCTACACCTTC
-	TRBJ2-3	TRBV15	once	CATSRDTRAPTNTQYF	TGTGCCACCAGCAGAGATACGCGTGCCCCCACTAATACGCAGTATTTT
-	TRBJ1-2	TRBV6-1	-	CASSEGGDYGYTF	TGTGCCAGCAGTGAAGGAGGTGATTATGGCTACACCTTC
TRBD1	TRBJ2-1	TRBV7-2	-	CASSSGGTGNNEQFF	TGTGCCAGCAGCTCAGGGGGGACAGGGAACAATGAGCAGTTCTTC
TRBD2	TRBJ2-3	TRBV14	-	CASSPPREGRQDTQYF	TGTGCCAGCAGCCCTCCCCGGGAGGGAAGACAAGATACGCAGTATTTT
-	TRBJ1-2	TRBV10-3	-	CAISDQGGYGYTF	TGTGCCATCAGTGATCAGGGCGGCTATGGCTACACCTTC
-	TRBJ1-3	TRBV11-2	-	CASSNGQLRDTIYF	TGTGCCAGCAGCAATGGACAGCTCCGGGACACCATATATTTT
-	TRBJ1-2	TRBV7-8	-	CASSLRIDYGYTF	TGTGCCAGCAGCTTGAGGATAGACTATGGCTACACCTTC
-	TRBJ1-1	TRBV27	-	CASKAPGHLNTEAFF	TGTGCCAGCAAAGCTCCGGGACATTTAAACACTGAAGCTTTCTTT
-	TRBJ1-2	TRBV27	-	CASSLKSAGANYGYTF	TGTGCCAGCAGTTTAAAGTCTGCGGGAGCTAACTATGGCTACACCTTC
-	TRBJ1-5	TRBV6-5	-	CASGEQVWMPQHF	TGTGCCAGCGGCGAGCAGGTATGGATGCCCCAGCATTTT
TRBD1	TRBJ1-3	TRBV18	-	CASSPGQGPGNTIYF	TGTGCCAGCTCACCGGGACAGGGTCCGGGGAACACCATATATTTT
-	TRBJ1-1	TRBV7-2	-	CASSRSREGTREAFF	TGTGCCAGCAGCCGGAGTCGGGAGGGGACTCGAGAAGCTTTCTTT
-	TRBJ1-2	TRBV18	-	CASSPSGGGYTF	TGTGCCAGCTCCCCCTCCGGGGGTGGCTACACCTTC
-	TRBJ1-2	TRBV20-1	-	CSASGQGTVLNYGYTF	TGCAGTGCTAGTGGGCAGGGTACGGTTCTTAACTATGGCTACACCTTC
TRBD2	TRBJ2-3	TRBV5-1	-	CASSRGDTDTQYF	TGCGCCAGCAGCCGGGGGGACACAGATACGCAGTATTTT
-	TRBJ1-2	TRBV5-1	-	CASSLTGIYGYTF	TGCGCCAGCAGCTTGACAGGGATTTATGGCTACACCTTC
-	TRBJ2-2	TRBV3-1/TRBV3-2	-	CASGYGGNTGELFF	TGTGCCAGCGGGTACGGGGGGAACACCGGGGAGCTGTTTTTT
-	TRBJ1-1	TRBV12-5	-	CASGFQGNTEAFF	TGTGCTAGTGGTTTTCAGGGGAACACTGAAGCTTTCTTT
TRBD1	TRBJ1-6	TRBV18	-	CASSFRGQDNSPLHF	TGTGCCAGCTCATTCAGGGGGCAGGATAATTCACCCCTCCACTTT
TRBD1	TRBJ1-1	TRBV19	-	CASSQTGGRTEAFF	TGTGCCAGTAGTCAAACAGGGGGCCGAACTGAAGCTTTCTTT
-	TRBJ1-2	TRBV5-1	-	CASSGTNYGYTF	TGCGCCAGCAGCGGGACAAACTATGGCTACACCTTC
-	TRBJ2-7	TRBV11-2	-	CASSLGQIDSYEQYF	TGTGCCAGCAGCTTAGGACAGATCGACTCCTACGAGCAGTACTTC
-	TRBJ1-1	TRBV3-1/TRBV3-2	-	CASSQVAGGTEAFF	TGTGCCAGCAGCCAAGTAGCCGGGGGCACTGAAGCTTTCTTT
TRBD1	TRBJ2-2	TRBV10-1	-	CASSVDRTEELFF	TGCGCCAGCAGTGTGGACAGGACTGAGGAGCTGTTTTTT
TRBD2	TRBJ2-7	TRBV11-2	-	CASSLVAGGLTGEQYF	TGTGCCAGCAGCTTAGTAGCGGGGGGCTTAACGGGCGAGCAGTACTTC
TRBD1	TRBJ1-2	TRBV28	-	CASTKGGTGDNYGYTF	TGTGCCAGCACCAAGGGTGGGACAGGGGATAACTATGGCTACACCTTC
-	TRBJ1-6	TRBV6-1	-	CASSDQGNNSPLHF	TGTGCCAGCAGTGACCAGGGAAATAATTCACCCCTCCACTTT
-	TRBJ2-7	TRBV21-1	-	CASSKSLAGDPYEQYF	TGTGCCAGCAGCAAATCCTTAGCGGGGGACCCTTACGAGCAGTACTTC
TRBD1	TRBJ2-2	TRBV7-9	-	CASSWGTGSTGELFF	TGTGCCAGCAGCTGGGGGACAGGGAGCACCGGGGAGCTGTTTTTT
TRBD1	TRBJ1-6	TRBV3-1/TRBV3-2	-	CASSSGTENSPLHF	TGTGCCAGCAGCTCCGGGACAGAAAATTCACCCCTCCACTTT
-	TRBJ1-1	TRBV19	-	CASIRGAGTEAFF	TGTGCCAGTATACGGGGGGCGGGTACTGAAGCTTTCTTT
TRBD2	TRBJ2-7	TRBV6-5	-	CASSYSGGGPLYEQYF	TGTGCCAGCAGTTACTCCGGCGGGGGGCCCCTCTACGAGCAGTACTTC
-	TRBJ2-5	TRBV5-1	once	CASSLARGLQETQYF	TGCGCCAGCAGCTTGGCCCGGGGGTTGCAAGAGACCCAGTACTTC
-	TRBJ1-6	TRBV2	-	CASHGSSNSPLHF	TGTGCCAGCCACGGGAGCTCGAATTCACCCCTCCACTTT
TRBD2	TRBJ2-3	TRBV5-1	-	CASSVLAGDADTQYF	TGCGCCAGCAGCGTACTAGCGGGGGACGCAGATACGCAGTATTTT
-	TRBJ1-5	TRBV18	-	CASSPGGRQPQHF	TGTGCCAGCTCCCCTGGCGGGAGGCAGCCCCAGCATTTT
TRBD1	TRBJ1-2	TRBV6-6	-	CASSPGQGAQGYTF	TGTGCCAGCAGCCCGGGACAGGGGGCGCAGGGCTACACCTTC
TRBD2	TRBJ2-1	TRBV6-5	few	CASSPAGGSYNEQFF	TGTGCCAGCAGTCCAGCGGGGGGGTCCTACAATGAGCAGTTCTTC
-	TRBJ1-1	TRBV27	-	CASSLEGVNTEAFF	TGTGCCAGCAGTTTAGAGGGGGTGAACACTGAAGCTTTCTTT
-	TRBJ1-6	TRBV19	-	CASHGVLAGAVPLHF	TGTGCCAGTCATGGGGTTTTGGCAGGGGCCGTTCCCCTCCACTTT
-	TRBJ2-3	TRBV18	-	CASSPPGQGKTDTQYF	TGTGCCAGCTCACCACCGGGCCAGGGTAAGACAGATACGCAGTATTTT
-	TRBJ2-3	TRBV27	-	CASSPRGSPSTDTQYF	TGTGCCAGCTCCCCCAGGGGCTCCCCCAGCACAGATACGCAGTATTTT
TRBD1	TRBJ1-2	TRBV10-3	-	CAIFLGTGSYGYTF	TGTGCCATCTTTTTGGGGACAGGGTCATATGGCTACACCTTC
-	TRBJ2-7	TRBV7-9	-	CASSRYYEQYF	TGTGCCAGCAGCCGGTACTACGAGCAGTACTTC
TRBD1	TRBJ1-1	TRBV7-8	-	CASSLLGQGVSEAFF	TGTGCCAGCAGCTTACTTGGACAGGGCGTATCTGAAGCTTTCTTT
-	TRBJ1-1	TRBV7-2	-	CASRAMNTEAFF	TGTGCCAGCAGAGCCATGAACACTGAAGCTTTCTTT
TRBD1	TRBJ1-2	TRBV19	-	CASSISGQGLYGYTF	TGTGCCAGTAGTATTTCGGGACAGGGACTTTATGGCTACACCTTC
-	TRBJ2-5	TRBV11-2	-	CASSFQGRETQYF	TGTGCCAGCAGCTTCCAGGGGAGAGAGACCCAGTACTTC